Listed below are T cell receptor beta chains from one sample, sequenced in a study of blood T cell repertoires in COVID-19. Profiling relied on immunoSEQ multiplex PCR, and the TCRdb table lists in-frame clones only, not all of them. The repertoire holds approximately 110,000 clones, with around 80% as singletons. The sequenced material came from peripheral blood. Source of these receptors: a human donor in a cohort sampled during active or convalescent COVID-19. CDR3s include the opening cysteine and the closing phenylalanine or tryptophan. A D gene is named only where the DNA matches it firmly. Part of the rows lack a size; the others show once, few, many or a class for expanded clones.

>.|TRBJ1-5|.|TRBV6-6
TGTGCCAGCAGTTACAGTTGGGGGCGAAGCAATCAGCCCCAGCATTTT
CASSYSWGRSNQPQHF
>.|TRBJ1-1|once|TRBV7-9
TGTGCCAGCAGCCCGAGGGGGGGTCATCGCACTGAAGCTTTCTTT
CASSPRGGHRTEAFF
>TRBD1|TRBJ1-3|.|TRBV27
TGTGCCAGCAGTTTCGGGACAGGGTCTGGAAACACCATATATTTT
CASSFGTGSGNTIYF
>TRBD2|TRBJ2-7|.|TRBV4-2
TGTGCCAGCAGCCAAGACCTAGCGGGAGGGGCCCACTTC
CASSQDLAGGAHF
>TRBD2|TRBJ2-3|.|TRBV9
TGTGCCAGCAGCATTAGCGGGGGCACCACAGATACGCAGTATTTT
CASSISGGTTDTQYF
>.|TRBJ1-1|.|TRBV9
TGTGCCAGCAGCGTGATTAACTTCGGGAACACTGAAGCTTTCTTT
CASSVINFGNTEAFF
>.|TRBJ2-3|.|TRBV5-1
TGCGCCAGCCAGGGGGGCGGGTATACGCAGTATTTT
CASQGGGYTQYF
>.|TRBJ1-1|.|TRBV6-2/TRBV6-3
TGTGCCAGCAGCCCCCAGGTGAGCGGGACACGACGGGGTGAAGCTTTCTTT
CASSPQVSGTRRGEAFF
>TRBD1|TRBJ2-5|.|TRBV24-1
TGTGCCACCAGTGATTCACAGGGGGTGGGAGAGACCCAGTACTTC
CATSDSQGVGETQYF
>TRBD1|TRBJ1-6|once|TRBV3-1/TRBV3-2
TGTGCCAGCAGCCAAGATAAGGGGGCGAAGAATTCACCCCTCCACTTT
CASSQDKGAKNSPLHF
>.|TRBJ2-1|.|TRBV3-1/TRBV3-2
TGTGCCAGCAGCCAAGATCTGAGGCCAGAGCAGTTCTTC
CASSQDLRPEQFF
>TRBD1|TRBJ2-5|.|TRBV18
TGTGCCAGCTCCCGGGGACAGGGGGCACGAGAGACCCAGTACTTC
CASSRGQGARETQYF
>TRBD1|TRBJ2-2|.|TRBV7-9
TGTGCCGATGGGACAGGAAACACCGGGGAGCTGTTTTTT
CADGTGNTGELFF
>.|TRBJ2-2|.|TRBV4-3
TGCGCCAGCAGCCAAGGGGCCAGGTCATATCCCCGGGAGCTGTTTTTT
CASSQGARSYPRELFF
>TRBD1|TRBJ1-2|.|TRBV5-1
TGCGCCAGCAGCCCAACCTCCGTCGACAGGGGGCATGGCTACACCTTC
CASSPTSVDRGHGYTF
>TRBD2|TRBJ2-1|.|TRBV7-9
TGTGCCAGCAGCTTAGATCCTCGGCTAGCGGGAGGGCCGTACAATGAGCAGTTCTTC
CASSLDPRLAGGPYNEQFF
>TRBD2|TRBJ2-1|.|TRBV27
TGTGCCAGCAGTTTACTAGCGGGGGGCTACAATGAGCAGTTCTTC
CASSLLAGGYNEQFF
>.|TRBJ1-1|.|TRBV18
TGTGCCAGCTCACCACCGAGAGGGCAGGGGACTGAAGCTTTCTTT
CASSPPRGQGTEAFF
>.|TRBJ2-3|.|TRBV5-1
TGCGCCAGCAGCTTGGGGCAGGGTGGTATAGATACGCAGTATTTT
CASSLGQGGIDTQYF
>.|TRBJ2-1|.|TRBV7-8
TGTGCCAGCAGCTCGAGAACGAGCTCCTACAATGAGCAGTTCTTC
CASSSRTSSYNEQFF